This note documents a single T cell receptor beta chain sequence. These data originate in a study of blood T cell repertoires in COVID-19. Study context: Samples of COVID-19 (acute and convalescent) were obtained from the United States, Italy and Spain. PBMCs, B-cell-depleted T cells, or T cells were the source of the cDNA or gDNA that made up the material.

The CDR3 runs 14 residues. Germline trimming cut 1 base from V and 9 bases from J; bases unmatched to any gene: 2. Germline CDR1 SGHVS, CDR2 FQNEAQ. Authors' data handling: The authors estimated nucleated cell counts from reference gene primer amplification. TCRdb's table, derived via immunoSEQ multiplex PCR, lists solely in-frame clones and lacks some. V and J calls plus clone size are reproduced from that table; the DNA served to infer D and trimming. The table includes about 15,000 clones, approximately 78% detected once. The chain uses TRBV7-8 and TRBJ1-6; 8 nucleotides line up with TRBD1. The source of this sequence is a man older than 75 with active or convalescent COVID-19. Sequencing input: peripheral blood. The CDR3 sequence is CASSLGQGSSPLHF. The CDR3, as DNA: TGTGCCAGCAGCTTAGGACAGGGGAGTTCACCCCTCCACTTT.